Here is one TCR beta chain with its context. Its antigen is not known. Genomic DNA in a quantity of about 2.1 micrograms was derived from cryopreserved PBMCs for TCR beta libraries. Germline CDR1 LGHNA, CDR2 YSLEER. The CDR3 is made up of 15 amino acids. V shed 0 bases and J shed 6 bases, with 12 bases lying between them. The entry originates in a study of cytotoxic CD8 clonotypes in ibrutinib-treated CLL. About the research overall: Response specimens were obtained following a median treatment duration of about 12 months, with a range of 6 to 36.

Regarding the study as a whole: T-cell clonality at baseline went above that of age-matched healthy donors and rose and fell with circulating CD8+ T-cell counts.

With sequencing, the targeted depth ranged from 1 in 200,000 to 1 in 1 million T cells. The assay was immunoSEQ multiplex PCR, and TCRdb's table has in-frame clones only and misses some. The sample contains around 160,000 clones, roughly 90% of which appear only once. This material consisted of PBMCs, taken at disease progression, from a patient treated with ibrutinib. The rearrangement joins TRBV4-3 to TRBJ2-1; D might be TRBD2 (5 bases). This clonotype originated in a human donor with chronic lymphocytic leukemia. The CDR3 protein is CASSQDSLRVNEQFF. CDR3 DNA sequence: TGCGCCAGCAGCCAAGACTCATTGAGGGTCAATGAGCAGTTCTTC.